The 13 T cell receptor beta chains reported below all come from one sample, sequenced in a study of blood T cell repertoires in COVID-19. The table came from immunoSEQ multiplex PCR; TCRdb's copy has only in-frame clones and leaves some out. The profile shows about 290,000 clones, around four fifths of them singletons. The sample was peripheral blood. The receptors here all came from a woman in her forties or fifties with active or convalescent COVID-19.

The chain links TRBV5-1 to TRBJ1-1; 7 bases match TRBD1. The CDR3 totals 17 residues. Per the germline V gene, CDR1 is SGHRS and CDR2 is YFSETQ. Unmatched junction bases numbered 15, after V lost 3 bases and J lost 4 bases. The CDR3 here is CASSSAPGQALSTEAFF. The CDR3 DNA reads TGCGCCAGCAGCTCCGCCCCCGGACAGGCACTTAGCACTGAAGCTTTCTTT.

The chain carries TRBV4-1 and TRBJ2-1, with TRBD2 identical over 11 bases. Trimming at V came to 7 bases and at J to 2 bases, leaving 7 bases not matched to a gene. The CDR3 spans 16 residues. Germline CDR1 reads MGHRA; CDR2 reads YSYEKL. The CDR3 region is CASTTGLAGTYNEQFF. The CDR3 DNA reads TGCGCCAGCACCACCGGACTAGCGGGCACCTACAATGAGCAGTTCTTC.

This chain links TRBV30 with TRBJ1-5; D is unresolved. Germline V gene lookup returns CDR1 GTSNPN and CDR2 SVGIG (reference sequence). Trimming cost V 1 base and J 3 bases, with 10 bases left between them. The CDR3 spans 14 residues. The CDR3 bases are TGTGCCTGGAGTGGGTGGGCCACCAATCAGCCCCAGCATTTT. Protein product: CAWSGWATNQPQHF.

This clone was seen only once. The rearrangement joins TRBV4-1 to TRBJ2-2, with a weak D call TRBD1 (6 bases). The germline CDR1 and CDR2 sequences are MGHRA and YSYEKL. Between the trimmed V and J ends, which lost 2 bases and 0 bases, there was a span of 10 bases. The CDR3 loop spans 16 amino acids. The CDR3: CASSQIQGPNTGELFF. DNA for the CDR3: TGCGCCAGCAGCCAAATACAGGGCCCGAACACCGGGGAGCTGTTTTTT.

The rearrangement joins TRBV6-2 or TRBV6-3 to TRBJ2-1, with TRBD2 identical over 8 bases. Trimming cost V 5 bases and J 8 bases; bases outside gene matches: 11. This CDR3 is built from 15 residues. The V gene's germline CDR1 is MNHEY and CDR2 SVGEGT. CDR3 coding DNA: TGTGCCAGCAGTCGACGGCTAGCGGGCCCGGATGAGCAGTTCTTC. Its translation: CASSRRLAGPDEQFF.

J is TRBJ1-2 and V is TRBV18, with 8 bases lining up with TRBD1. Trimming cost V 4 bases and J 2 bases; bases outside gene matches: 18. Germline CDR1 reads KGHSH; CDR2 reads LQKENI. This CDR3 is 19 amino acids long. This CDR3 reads CASSRGSGTGVGGNYGYTF. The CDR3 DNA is TGTGCCAGCTCACGCGGATCCGGGACAGGCGTCGGGGGCAACTATGGCTACACCTTC. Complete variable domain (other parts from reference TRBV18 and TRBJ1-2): NAGVMQNPRHLVRRRGQEARLRCSPMKGHSHVYWYRQLPEEGLKFMVYLQKENIIDESGMPKERFSAEFPKEGPSILRIQQVVRGDSAAYFCASSRGSGTGVGGNYGYTFGSGTRLTVV.

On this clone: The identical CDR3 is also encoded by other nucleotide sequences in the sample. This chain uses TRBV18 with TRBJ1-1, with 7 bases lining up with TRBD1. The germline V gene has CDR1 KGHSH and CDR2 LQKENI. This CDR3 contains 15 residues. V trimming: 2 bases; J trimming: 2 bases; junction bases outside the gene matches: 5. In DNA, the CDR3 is TGTGCCAGCTCACCAGTGCAGGGGGGAAACACTGAAGCTTTCTTT. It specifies CASSPVQGGNTEAFF.

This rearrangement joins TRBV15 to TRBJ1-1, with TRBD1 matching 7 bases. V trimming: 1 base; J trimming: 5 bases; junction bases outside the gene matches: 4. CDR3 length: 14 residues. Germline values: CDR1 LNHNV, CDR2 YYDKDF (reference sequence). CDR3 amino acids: CATSRVGGATEAFF. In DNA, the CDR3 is TGTGCCACCAGCAGAGTAGGGGGCGCGACTGAAGCTTTCTTT.

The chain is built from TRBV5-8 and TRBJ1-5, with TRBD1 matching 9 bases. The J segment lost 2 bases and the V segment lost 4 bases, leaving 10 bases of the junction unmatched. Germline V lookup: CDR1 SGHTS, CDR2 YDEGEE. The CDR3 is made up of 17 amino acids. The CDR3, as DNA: TGTGCCAGCAGCCCCGGGGACAGGGCGTCCGGCAATCAGCCCCAGCATTTT. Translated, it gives CASSPGDRASGNQPQHF. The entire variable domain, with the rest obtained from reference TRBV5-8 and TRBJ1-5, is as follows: EAGVTQSPTHLIKTRGQQATLRCSPISGHTSVYWYQQALGLGLQFLLWYDEGEERNRGNFPPRFSGRQFPNYSSELNVNALELEDSALYLCASSPGDRASGNQPQHFGDGTRLSIL.

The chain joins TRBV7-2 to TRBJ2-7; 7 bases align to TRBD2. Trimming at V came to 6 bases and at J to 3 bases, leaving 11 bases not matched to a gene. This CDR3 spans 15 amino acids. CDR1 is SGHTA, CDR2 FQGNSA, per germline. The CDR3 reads CASSSTWEGLYEQYF. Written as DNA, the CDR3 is TGTGCCAGCAGTTCTACGTGGGAGGGCCTCTACGAGCAGTACTTC.

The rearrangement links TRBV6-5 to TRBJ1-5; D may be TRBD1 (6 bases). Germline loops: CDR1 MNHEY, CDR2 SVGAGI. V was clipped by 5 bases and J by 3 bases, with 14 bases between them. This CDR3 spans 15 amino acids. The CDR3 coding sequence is TGTGCCAGCAGTCCCATCACAGGGTCCAATCAGCCCCAGCATTTT. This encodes CASSPITGSNQPQHF.

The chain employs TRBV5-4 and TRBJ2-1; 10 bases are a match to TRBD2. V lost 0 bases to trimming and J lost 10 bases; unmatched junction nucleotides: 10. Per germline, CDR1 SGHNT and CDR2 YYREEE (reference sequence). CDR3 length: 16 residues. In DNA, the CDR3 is TGTGCCAGCAGCTTGGATGGCCTAGCGGGAGTAGGGGAGCAGTTCTTC. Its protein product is CASSLDGLAGVGEQFF.

The CDR3 DNA reads as TGTGCCAGCAGCGTAGCGGGGACTAGCGGTATAGAGCAGTACTTC. Residues: CASSVAGTSGIEQYF. The chain has TRBV9 and TRBJ2-7; 11 nucleotides match TRBD2. With 0 bases clipped from V and 7 bases from J, the junction kept 6 bases outside the gene matches. The CDR3 is made up of 15 amino acids. The germline CDR1 and CDR2 sequences are SGDLS and YYNGEE.